One and the same sample provided the 20 T cell receptor beta chains below, sequenced in a study of control samples from healthy donors and cancer patients. Data came from immunoSEQ multiplex PCR; TCRdb stores just in-frame clones and leaves some out. The data contain around 130,000 clones, 89% of them singletons. Sequenced input: blood. Receptors were obtained from a man aged 45-65 years in good health.

The chain employs TRBV7-2 and TRBJ1-3; D unclear. The CDR3 extends over 16 amino acids. Germline V gives CDR1 SGHTA, CDR2 FQGNSA. V was cut by 0 bases and J by 2 bases, with 11 bases left in between. The CDR3 DNA reads TGTGCCAGCAGCTTAGCGCGGACTTTTACTGGAAACACCATATATTTT. Protein: CASSLARTFTGNTIYF.

The chain recombines TRBV5-1 with TRBJ2-5; possibly TRBD2 for D (5 bases). V was cut by 0 bases and J by 3 bases, with 12 bases left in between. Germline CDR1 and CDR2: SGHRS and YFSETQ. This CDR3 region has 15 residues. DNA of the CDR3: TGCGCCAGCAGCTTGGGCGTAGCGTCAGAAGAGACCCAGTACTTC. Its translation is CASSLGVASEETQYF. Full variable domain (missing parts from reference TRBV5-1 and TRBJ2-5): KAGVTQTPRYLIKTRGQQVTLSCSPISGHRSVSWYQQTPGQGLQFLFEYFSETQRNKGNFPGRFSGRQFSNSRSEMNVSTLELGDSALYLCASSLGVASEETQYFGPGTRLLVL.

In this sample, this clone turned up a few times. The junction does not match germline at one end; this may be a read error. CDR3 in DNA: TGTGCCAGCAGGGGGGTTAGCGTGCCGATCTTT. Translation: CASRGVSVPIF. The rearrangement uses TRBV2 and TRBJ1-1; D possibly corresponds to TRBD1 (5 bases). Per germline, CDR1 SNHLY and CDR2 FYNNEI. This CDR3 region has 11 residues. The complete variable domain, with remaining parts taken from reference TRBV2 and TRBJ1-1, reads EPEVTQTPSHQVTQMGQEVILRCVPISNHLYFYWYRQILGQKVEFLVSFYNNEISEKSEIFDDQFSVERPDGSNFTLKIRSTKLEDSAMYFCASRGVSVPIFGQGTRLTVV.

The chain joins TRBV15 to TRBJ1-5, with D maybe TRBD1 (5 bases). The CDR3 length is 15 residues. The ends were cut back, 1 base at V and 7 bases at J, with 14 bases in the middle. CDR1 is LNHNV, CDR2 YYDKDF, per germline (reference sequence). In nucleotides, the CDR3 is TGTGCCACCAGCAGAGTTAAGGCGCAGGGACAGCCCCAGCATTTT. Translating gives CATSRVKAQGQPQHF.

The V and J genes are TRBV14 and TRBJ2-1; tentative D call: TRBD2 (5 bases). Germline-derived CDR1 and CDR2 are SGHDN and FVKESK. V was shortened by 0 bases and J by 2 bases, with 8 bases between the two germline ends. The CDR3 sequence is 15 residues long. The chain's CDR3 is CASSQDRGTYNEQFF. The CDR3 coding sequence is TGTGCCAGCAGCCAAGATCGGGGAACCTACAATGAGCAGTTCTTC.

This clone was seen repeatedly, ten times or more. The rearrangement joins TRBV2 to TRBJ2-7; D is unresolved. The V end was cut by 7 bases, the J end by 4 bases, with 20 bases between. Germline V gene data show CDR1 as SNHLY and CDR2 as FYNNEI. The CDR3 contains 15 residues. In DNA, the CDR3 is TGTGCCAGCACGTCGGCCGGATCGGTGGGGTACGAGCAGTACTTC. Its protein product is CASTSAGSVGYEQYF.

CDR3 DNA sequence: TGTGCCACCAGTGACTCAGGGGGCGCGGGGGAGACCCAGTACTTC. Translation gives CATSDSGGAGETQYF. The chain is built from TRBV24-1 and TRBJ2-5, with TRBD1 matching 8 bases. This CDR3 has 15 residues. CDR1 is KGHDR and CDR2 is SFDVKD in the germline V gene. Unmatched junction bases numbered 8, after V lost 4 bases and J lost 5 bases.

The genes are TRBV7-9 and TRBJ1-1; D remains ambiguous. The CDR3 is 12 residues long. V gave up 3 bases and J gave up 6 bases, with 8 bases separating them. The germline gives CDR1 SEHNR, CDR2 FQNEAQ (reference sequence). CDR3 loop: CASSFVGPEAFF. The CDR3 region has the DNA TGTGCCAGCAGCTTCGTCGGCCCTGAAGCTTTCTTT.

The chain joins TRBV7-2 to TRBJ1-2; 7 bases line up with TRBD1. The CDR3 length is 14 residues. J was trimmed by 5 bases and V by 6 bases; bases with no gene match: 9. Germline V gives CDR1 SGHTA, CDR2 FQGNSA. The CDR3 nucleotides are TGTGCCAGCAGTCCCAGGGGGGGGGAGTATGGCTACACCTTC. Encoded protein: CASSPRGGEYGYTF.

The chain joins TRBV18 to TRBJ2-1, with 12 bases lining up with TRBD2. V was pared by 5 bases and J by 10 bases, with 9 bases of the junction left unmatched. CDR1 is KGHSH, CDR2 LQKENI, per germline. There are 15 residues in the CDR3. CDR3: CASSVLAGGPREQFF. CDR3 in DNA: TGTGCCAGCTCAGTACTAGCGGGAGGACCAAGGGAGCAGTTCTTC.

This clone was seen only once. The chain links TRBV6-6 to TRBJ1-1; tentative D call: TRBD1 (5 bases). The germline V gene has CDR1 MNHNY and CDR2 SVGAGI (reference sequence). CDR3 length: 12 amino acids. Trimming shortened V by 2 bases and J by 4 bases, and 5 bases separated the two germline ends. The CDR3 region has the DNA TGTGCCAGCAGTTACGGGGGCACTGAAGCTTTCTTT. Its translation: CASSYGGTEAFF.

The gene calls are TRBV5-4 and TRBJ1-3; D not resolved. V was cut by 0 bases and J by 4 bases, with 11 bases left in between. CDR1 is SGHNT, CDR2 YYREEE, per germline (reference sequence). The CDR3 loop spans 15 amino acids. The DNA of the CDR3 is TGTGCCAGCAGCTTGGCTCCGGGGAGAGGAAACACCATATATTTT. This encodes CASSLAPGRGNTIYF.

The gene calls are TRBV12-3 or TRBV12-4 and TRBJ2-7; D ambiguous. CDR3 length equals 13 residues. Deletions cut 3 bases from V and 5 bases from J, with 11 bases between. DNA of the CDR3: TGTGCCAGCAGTTTTTGGCAGGTCGACGAGCAGTACTTC. It codes for CASSFWQVDEQYF.

The rearrangement uses TRBV7-9 and TRBJ2-7, with 7 bases that match TRBD1. The V and J ends lost 4 bases and 3 bases, in that order; junction bases with no gene match: 3. The CDR3 is 13 amino acids. CDR1 and CDR2 (germline): SEHNR, FQNEAQ (reference sequence). As DNA, the CDR3 is TGTGCCAGCAGCTCTCGGGACAGCTACGAGCAGTACTTC. This translates into CASSSRDSYEQYF. Full variable domain (outside the CDR3, taken from reference TRBV7-9 and TRBJ2-7): DTGVSQNPRHKITKRGQNVTFRCDPISEHNRLYWYRQTLGQGPEFLTYFQNEAQLEKSRLLSDRFSAERPKGSFSTLEIQRTEQGDSAMYLCASSSRDSYEQYFGPGTRLTVT.

This chain uses TRBV5-1 with TRBJ1-4; D remains unclear. The V gene's germline CDR1 is SGHRS and CDR2 YFSETQ. Trimming left V 0 bases short and J 2 bases short, with 8 bases between. The CDR3 covers 15 residues. This CDR3 reads CASSLGAQTNEKLFF. CDR3 in DNA: TGCGCCAGCAGCTTGGGGGCGCAGACTAATGAAAAACTGTTTTTT.

This rearrangement joins TRBV19 to TRBJ1-5; 8 nucleotides match TRBD1. The CDR3 spans 15 residues. Germline V gene lookup returns CDR1 LNHDA and CDR2 SQIVND (reference sequence). The trim removed 5 bases at V and 0 bases at J, leaving 3 bases unmatched. The CDR3 region has the DNA TGTGCCAGTAGTGGGGACAGGAATAGCAATCAGCCCCAGCATTTT. Protein product: CASSGDRNSNQPQHF.

The V and J genes are TRBV6-1 and TRBJ1-1, with 7 bases matching TRBD1. The CDR3 covers 13 residues. In germline, CDR1 is MNHNS, CDR2 SASEGT. V gave up 3 bases and J gave up 5 bases; unmatched junction bases: 3. The CDR3: CASSDQGETEAFF. DNA of the CDR3: TGTGCCAGCAGTGACCAGGGGGAAACTGAAGCTTTCTTT.

The chain combines TRBV3-1 (or the pseudogene TRBV3-2) with TRBJ2-1, with D perhaps TRBD1 or TRBD2 (5 bases each). With 0 bases removed from V and 7 bases from J, the gap between germline ends came to 25 bases. CDR1 is LGHDT, CDR2 YNNKEL, per germline (reference sequence). The length of the CDR3 is 19 residues. The CDR3 nucleotides read TGTGCCAGCAGCCAAGATGGGGCCCCCGGGACCTCCGGCGGAAATGAGCAGTTCTTC. Translated: CASSQDGAPGTSGGNEQFF.

Of note for this clone: This specimen includes other DNA sequences encoding the same CDR3. The gene calls are TRBV18 and TRBJ1-1; D gene uncertain. The CDR3 has 15 residues. CDR1 is KGHSH, CDR2 LQKENI, per germline. V was shortened by 3 bases and J by 1 base, with 12 bases between the two germline ends. CDR3 coding DNA: TGTGCCAGCTCACCCCCCTTGGGAGGGAACACTGAAGCTTTCTTT. It yields the protein CASSPPLGGNTEAFF. The full variable domain, completed using reference TRBV18 and TRBJ1-1, is NAGVMQNPRHLVRRRGQEARLRCSPMKGHSHVYWYRQLPEEGLKFMVYLQKENIIDESGMPKERFSAEFPKEGPSILRIQQVVRGDSAAYFCASSPPLGGNTEAFFGQGTRLTVV.

The genes are TRBV30 and TRBJ1-1, with TRBD1 identical over 7 bases. Unmatched junction bases numbered 6, after V lost 5 bases and J lost 0 bases. The CDR3 runs to 14 residues. In germline, CDR1 is GTSNPN, CDR2 SVGIG (reference sequence). The CDR3 protein is CAWGRQGMNTEAFF. In DNA form, the CDR3 reads TGTGCCTGGGGCCGACAGGGAATGAACACTGAAGCTTTCTTT.